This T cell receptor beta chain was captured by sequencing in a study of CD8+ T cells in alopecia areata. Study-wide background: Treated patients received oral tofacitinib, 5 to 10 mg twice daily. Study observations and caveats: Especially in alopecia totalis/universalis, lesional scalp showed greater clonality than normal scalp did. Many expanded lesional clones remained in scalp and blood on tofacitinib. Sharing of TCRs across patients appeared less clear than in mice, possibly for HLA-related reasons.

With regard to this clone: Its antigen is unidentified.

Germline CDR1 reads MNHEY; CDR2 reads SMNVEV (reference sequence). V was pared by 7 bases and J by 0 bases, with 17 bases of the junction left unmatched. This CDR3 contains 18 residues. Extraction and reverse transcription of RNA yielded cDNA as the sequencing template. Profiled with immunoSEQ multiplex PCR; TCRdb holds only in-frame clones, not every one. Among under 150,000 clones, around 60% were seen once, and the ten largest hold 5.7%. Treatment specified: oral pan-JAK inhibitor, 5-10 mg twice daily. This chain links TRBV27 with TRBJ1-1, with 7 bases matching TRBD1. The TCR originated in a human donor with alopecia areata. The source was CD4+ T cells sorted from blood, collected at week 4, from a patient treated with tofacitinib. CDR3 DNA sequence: TGTGCCAGCAACCACCGACAGGGAGGGGGGGGCATGAACACTGAAGCTTTCTTT. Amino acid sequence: CASNHRQGGGGMNTEAFF.